These 11 T cell receptor beta chains came from one sample sequenced in a study of shared clonotypes between healthy human individuals. Data came from immunoSEQ multiplex PCR; TCRdb stores just in-frame clones and leaves some out. This table holds over a million clones, roughly 96% found once. Material for sequencing was naive CD4+ T cells sorted from blood. The subset was: CD45RA+ positively selected. Every receptor here comes from a man aged 25 to 45 in good health.

Details on this clone: Other DNA sequences of this sample code for an identical CDR3. V is TRBV7-9 and J is TRBJ2-7, with D unresolved. The CDR3 is 11 amino acids. From germline, CDR1 is SEHNR and CDR2 FQNEAQ (reference sequence). Trimming stripped 4 bases from V and 11 bases from J, with 12 bases between. The CDR3 DNA is TGTGCCAGCAGCTCTGGGTACCTAGAGTACTTC. Amino acids: CASSSGYLEYF.

This clone was counted once. Other DNA sequences in this sample translate to the same CDR3. The chain uses TRBV5-1 and TRBJ2-3, with 7 bases identical to TRBD2. The CDR3 length is 15 residues. CDR1 SGHRS and CDR2 YFSETQ come from the germline V gene. The ends lost 0 bases at V and 3 bases at J; junction bases unmatched: 4. The CDR3 loop is CASSLEGGVTDTQYF. The DNA of the CDR3 is TGCGCCAGCAGCTTGGAGGGAGGGGTGACAGATACGCAGTATTTT.

J is TRBJ2-7 and V is TRBV6-6; D unresolved. CDR1 is MNHNY and CDR2 is SVGAGI in the germline V gene (reference sequence). Trimming shortened V by 0 bases and J by 3 bases, and 6 bases separated the two germline ends. The CDR3 runs to 13 residues. CDR3 residues: CASSYSVDYEQYF. The CDR3 nucleotides are TGTGCCAGCAGTTACTCGGTGGACTACGAGCAGTACTTC.

This chain joins TRBV19 and TRBJ2-6; D unclear. This CDR3 is 15 amino acids long. Germline V lookup: CDR1 LNHDA, CDR2 SQIVND (reference sequence). The V gene lost 3 bases and the J gene lost 3 bases, with 9 bases spanning the gap. The DNA for the CDR3 is TGTGCCAGTAGTATTCAAGGGTTTGGGGCCAACGTCCTGACTTTC. Protein sequence: CASSIQGFGANVLTF.

This chain links TRBV9 with TRBJ2-2; 11 bases map to TRBD2. This CDR3 comprises 17 residues. J lost 3 bases, V lost 3 bases, and 7 bases had no gene match. Germline CDR1 and CDR2: SGDLS and YYNGEE. CDR3 in DNA: TGTGCCAGCAGCGCTTTATGGACTAGCGGGTACACCGGGGAGCTGTTTTTT. Protein product: CASSALWTSGYTGELFF.

The chain recombines TRBV7-3 with TRBJ2-3, with 9 bases lining up with TRBD2. Germline V gives CDR1 SGHTA, CDR2 FQGTGA. This CDR3 has 17 residues. Trimming took 0 bases from V and 0 from J; bases not matched to a gene: 4. The CDR3 spells CASSLTLREGSTDTQYF. The DNA of the CDR3 is TGTGCCAGCAGCTTAACGTTGCGGGAGGGAAGCACAGATACGCAGTATTTT.

V is TRBV15 and J is TRBJ2-7, with D uncertain. V lost 0 bases and J 6 bases, leaving 9 bases between the germline ends. CDR3 length equals 13 residues. CDR1 and CDR2 from the germline V gene are LNHNV and YYDKDF (reference sequence). For the CDR3, the DNA is TGTGCCACCAGCAGAGACCCGACACTCGAGCAGTACTTC. Protein sequence: CATSRDPTLEQYF.

The chain couples TRBV27 to TRBJ2-7; D may be TRBD2 (5 bases). The CDR3 sequence is 15 residues long. Germline V CDR1 and CDR2: MNHEY, SMNVEV (reference sequence). V was trimmed by 6 bases and J by 1 base, leaving 16 bases between them. The CDR3 nucleotides are TGTGCCAGCAGCCCCAACGGGGTTGGTTCCTACGAGCAGTACTTC. This encodes CASSPNGVGSYEQYF.

The rearrangement joins TRBV29-1 to TRBJ2-1, with 8 bases fitting TRBD1. CDR1 and CDR2 from the germline V gene are SQVTM and ANQGSEA. The CDR3 has 14 amino acids. Trimming cost V 8 bases and J 9 bases; bases outside gene matches: 15. The CDR3 sequence is CSFSGTGLLSEQFF. CDR3 sequence (DNA): TGCAGCTTCTCCGGGACAGGCCTCCTAAGTGAGCAGTTCTTC.

This chain joins TRBV7-3 and TRBJ2-1; 12 positions match TRBD1. This CDR3 is 16 amino acids long. The germline V gene encodes CDR1 SGHTA and CDR2 FQGTGA. The V and J ends lost 0 bases and 5 bases, in that order; junction bases with no gene match: 2. CDR3 in amino acids: CASSLTGQGADNEQFF. The CDR3 bases are TGTGCCAGCAGCTTAACGGGACAGGGGGCGGACAATGAGCAGTTCTTC. Full variable domain (rest looked up from reference TRBV7-3 and TRBJ2-1): GAGVSQTPSNKVTEKGKYVELRCDPISGHTALYWYRQSLGQGPEFLIYFQGTGAADDSGLPNDRFFAVRPEGSVSTLKIQRTERGDSAVYLCASSLTGQGADNEQFFGPGTRLTVL.

V usage is TRBV18 and J usage is TRBJ2-3; TRBD1 aligns across 7 bases. Losses at the gene ends were 5 bases for V and 1 base for J; bases not matched to a gene: 6. Germline V gives CDR1 KGHSH, CDR2 LQKENI. This CDR3 spans 15 amino acids. CDR3 loop: CASSKTGVGTDTQYF. The CDR3 DNA follows: TGTGCCAGCTCAAAAACAGGGGTTGGCACAGATACGCAGTATTTT.